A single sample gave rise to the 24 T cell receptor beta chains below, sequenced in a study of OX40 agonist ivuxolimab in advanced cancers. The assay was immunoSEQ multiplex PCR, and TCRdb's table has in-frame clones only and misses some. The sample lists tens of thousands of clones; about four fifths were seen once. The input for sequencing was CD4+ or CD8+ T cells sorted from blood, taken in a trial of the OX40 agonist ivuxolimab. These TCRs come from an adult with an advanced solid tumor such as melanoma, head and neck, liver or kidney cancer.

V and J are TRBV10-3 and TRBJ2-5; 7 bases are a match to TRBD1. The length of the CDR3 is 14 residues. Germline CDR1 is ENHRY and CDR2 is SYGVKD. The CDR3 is CATGVTGPRETQYF. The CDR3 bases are TGTGCAACCGGGGTGACAGGGCCTCGGGAGACCCAGTACTTC.

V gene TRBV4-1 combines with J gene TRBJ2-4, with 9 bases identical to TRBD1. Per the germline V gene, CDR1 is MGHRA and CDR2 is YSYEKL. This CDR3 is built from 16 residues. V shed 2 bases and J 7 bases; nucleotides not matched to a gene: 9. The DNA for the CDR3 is TGCGCCAGCAGCCAACCGGACAGGGGAGTAGGGAACATTCAGTACTTC. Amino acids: CASSQPDRGVGNIQYF.

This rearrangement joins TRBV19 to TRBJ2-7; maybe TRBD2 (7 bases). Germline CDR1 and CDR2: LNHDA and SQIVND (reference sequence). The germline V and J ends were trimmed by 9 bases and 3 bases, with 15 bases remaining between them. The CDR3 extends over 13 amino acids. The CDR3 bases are TGTGCCAGCCGGGGGGCTCAGATCTACGAGCAGTACTTC. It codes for CASRGAQIYEQYF.

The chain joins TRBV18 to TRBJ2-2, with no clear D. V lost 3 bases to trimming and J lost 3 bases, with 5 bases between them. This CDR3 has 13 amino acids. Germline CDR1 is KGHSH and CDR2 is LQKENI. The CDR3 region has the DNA TGTGCCAGCTCACCCTCAGACACCGGGGAGCTGTTTTTT. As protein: CASSPSDTGELFF.

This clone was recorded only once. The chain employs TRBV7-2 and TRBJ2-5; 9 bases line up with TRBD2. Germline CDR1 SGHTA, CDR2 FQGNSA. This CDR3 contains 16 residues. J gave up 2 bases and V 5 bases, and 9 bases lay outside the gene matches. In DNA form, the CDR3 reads TGTGCCAGCAGCCCGAACGAGCGGGGGGTTCAAGAGACCCAGTACTTC. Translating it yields CASSPNERGVQETQYF. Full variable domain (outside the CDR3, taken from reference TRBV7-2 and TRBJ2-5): GAGVSQSPSNKVTEKGKDVELRCDPISGHTALYWYRQSLGQGLEFLIYFQGNSAPDKSGLPSDRFSAERTGGSVSTLTIQRTQQEDSAVYLCASSPNERGVQETQYFGPGTRLLVL.

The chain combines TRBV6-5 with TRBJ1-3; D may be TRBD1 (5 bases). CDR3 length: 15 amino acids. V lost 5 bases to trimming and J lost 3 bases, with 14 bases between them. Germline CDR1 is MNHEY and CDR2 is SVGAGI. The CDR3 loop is CASSPGGGFGNTIYF. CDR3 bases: TGTGCCAGCAGTCCTGGCGGGGGTTTTGGAAACACCATATATTTT.

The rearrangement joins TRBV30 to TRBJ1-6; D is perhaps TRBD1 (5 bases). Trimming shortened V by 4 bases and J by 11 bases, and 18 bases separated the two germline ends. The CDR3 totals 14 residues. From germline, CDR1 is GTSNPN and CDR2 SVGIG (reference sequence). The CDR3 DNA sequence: TGTGCCTGGACTGGGGCAAGTTCCCTTACACCCCTCCACTTT. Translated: CAWTGASSLTPLHF.

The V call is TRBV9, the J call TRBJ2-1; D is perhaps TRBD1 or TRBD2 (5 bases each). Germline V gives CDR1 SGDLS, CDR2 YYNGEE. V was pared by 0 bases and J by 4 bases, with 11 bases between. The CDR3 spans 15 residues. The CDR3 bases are TGTGCCAGCAGCGTAGATGGGACCAGATACAATGAGCAGTTCTTC. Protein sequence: CASSVDGTRYNEQFF.

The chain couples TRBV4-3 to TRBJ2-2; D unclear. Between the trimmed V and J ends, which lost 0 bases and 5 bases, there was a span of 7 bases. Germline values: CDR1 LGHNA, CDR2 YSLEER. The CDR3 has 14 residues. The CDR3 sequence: CASSQDRWTGELFF. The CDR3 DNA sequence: TGCGCCAGCAGCCAAGATCGGTGGACCGGGGAGCTGTTTTTT.

CDR3 sequence (DNA): TGTGCCAGCAGCTGGGGACTAGCGGGGACAGATACGCAGTATTTT. Amino acid sequence: CASSWGLAGTDTQYF. The chain couples TRBV7-2 to TRBJ2-3; TRBD2 agrees at 13 bases. The CDR3 has 15 residues. CDR1 is SGHTA and CDR2 is FQGNSA in the germline V gene. The ends lost 4 bases at V and 3 bases at J; junction bases unmatched: 1.

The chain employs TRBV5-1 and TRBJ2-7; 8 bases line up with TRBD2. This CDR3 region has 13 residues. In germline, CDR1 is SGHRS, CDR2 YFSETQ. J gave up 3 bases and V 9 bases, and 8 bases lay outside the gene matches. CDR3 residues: CANRLAPYYEQYF. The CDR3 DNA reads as TGCGCCAACCGACTAGCGCCATACTACGAGCAGTACTTC.

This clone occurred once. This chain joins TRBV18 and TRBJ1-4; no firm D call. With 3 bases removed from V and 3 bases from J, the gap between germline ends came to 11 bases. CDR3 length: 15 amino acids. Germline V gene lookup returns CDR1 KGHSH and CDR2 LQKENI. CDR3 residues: CASSPKVVANEKLFF. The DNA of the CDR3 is TGTGCCAGCTCACCCAAGGTTGTGGCTAATGAAAAACTGTTTTTT.

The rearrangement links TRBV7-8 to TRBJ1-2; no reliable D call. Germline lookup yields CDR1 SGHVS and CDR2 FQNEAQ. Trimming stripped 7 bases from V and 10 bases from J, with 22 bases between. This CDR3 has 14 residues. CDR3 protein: CASNPYREPLPYTF. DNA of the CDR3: TGTGCCAGCAACCCGTATCGGGAACCTCTCCCCTACACCTTC. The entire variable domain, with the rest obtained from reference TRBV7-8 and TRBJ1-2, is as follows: GAGVSQSPRYKVAKRGQDVALRCDPISGHVSLFWYQQALGQGPEFLTYFQNEAQLDKSGLPSDRFFAERPEGSVSTLKIQRTQQEDSAVYLCASNPYREPLPYTFGSGTRLTVV.

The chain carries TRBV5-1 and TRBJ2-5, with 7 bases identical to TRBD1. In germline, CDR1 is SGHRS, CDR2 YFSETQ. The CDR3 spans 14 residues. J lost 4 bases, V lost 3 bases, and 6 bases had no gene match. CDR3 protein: CASSWPDRPETQYF. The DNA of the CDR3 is TGCGCCAGCAGCTGGCCGGACAGGCCAGAGACCCAGTACTTC.

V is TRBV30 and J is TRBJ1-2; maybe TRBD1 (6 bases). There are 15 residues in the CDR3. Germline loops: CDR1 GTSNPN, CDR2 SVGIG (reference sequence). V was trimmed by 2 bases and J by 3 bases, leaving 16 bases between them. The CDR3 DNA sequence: TGTGCCTGGAGTAAGGGGGGCAGGGCGGACTATGGCTACACCTTC. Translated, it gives CAWSKGGRADYGYTF.

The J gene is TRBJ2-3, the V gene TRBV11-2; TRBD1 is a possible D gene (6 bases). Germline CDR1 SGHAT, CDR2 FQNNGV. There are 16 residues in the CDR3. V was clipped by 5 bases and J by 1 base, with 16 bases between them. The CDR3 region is CASSGTLSGGTDTQYF. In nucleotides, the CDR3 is TGTGCCAGCAGCGGGACATTATCGGGCGGCACAGATACGCAGTATTTT.

The CDR3 DNA sequence: TGTGCCAGCAGTTCCCTAAGGCGAGAGCAGTTCTTC. Residues: CASSSLRREQFF. The gene calls are TRBV27 and TRBJ2-1; D not resolved. Germline V gives CDR1 MNHEY, CDR2 SMNVEV (reference sequence). This CDR3 has 12 amino acids. The ends were cut back, 4 bases at V and 10 bases at J, with 11 bases in the middle.

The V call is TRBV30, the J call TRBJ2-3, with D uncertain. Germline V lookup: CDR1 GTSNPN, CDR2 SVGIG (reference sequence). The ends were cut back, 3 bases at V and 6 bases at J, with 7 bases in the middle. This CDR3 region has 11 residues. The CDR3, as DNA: TGTGCCTGGAGGAGGTGGGATACGCAGTATTTT. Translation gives CAWRRWDTQYF.

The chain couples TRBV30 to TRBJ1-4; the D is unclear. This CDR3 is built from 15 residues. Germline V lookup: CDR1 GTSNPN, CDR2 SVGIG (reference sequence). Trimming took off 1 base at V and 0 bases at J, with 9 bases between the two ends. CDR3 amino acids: CAWSGVTATNEKLFF. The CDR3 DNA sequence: TGTGCCTGGAGTGGGGTTACTGCAACTAATGAAAAACTGTTTTTT.

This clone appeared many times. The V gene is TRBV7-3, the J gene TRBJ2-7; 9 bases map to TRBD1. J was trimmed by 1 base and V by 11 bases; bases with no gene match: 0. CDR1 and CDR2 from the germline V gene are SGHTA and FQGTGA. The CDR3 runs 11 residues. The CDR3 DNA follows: TGTGCCGGGACAGGGTCCTACGAGCAGTACTTC. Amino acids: CAGTGSYEQYF.

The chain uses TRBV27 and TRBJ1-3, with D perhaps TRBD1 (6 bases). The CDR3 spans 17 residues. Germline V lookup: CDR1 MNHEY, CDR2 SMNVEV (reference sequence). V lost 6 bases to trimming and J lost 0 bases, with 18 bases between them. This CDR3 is CASRTHGDTVSGNTIYF. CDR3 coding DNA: TGTGCCAGCAGGACGCACGGGGACACCGTCTCTGGAAACACCATATATTTT.

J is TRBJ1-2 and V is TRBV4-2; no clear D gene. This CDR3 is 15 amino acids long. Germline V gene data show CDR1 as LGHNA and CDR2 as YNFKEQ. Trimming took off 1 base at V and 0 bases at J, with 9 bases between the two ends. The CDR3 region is CASSQAPAPNYGYTF. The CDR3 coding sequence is TGTGCCAGCAGCCAAGCCCCCGCCCCTAACTATGGCTACACCTTC.

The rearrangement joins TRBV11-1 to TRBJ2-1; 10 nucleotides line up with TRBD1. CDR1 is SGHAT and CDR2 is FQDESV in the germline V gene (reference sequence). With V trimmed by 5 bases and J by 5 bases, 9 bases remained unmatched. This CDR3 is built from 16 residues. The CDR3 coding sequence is TGTGCCAGCAGCCTTATGACAGGGGGCGGTCACAATGAGCAGTTCTTC. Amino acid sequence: CASSLMTGGGHNEQFF.

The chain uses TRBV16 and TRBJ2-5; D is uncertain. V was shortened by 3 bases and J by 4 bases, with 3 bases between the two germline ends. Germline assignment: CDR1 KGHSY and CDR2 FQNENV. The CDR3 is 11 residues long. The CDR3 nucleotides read TGTGCCAGCAGCCACGGAGAGACCCAGTACTTC. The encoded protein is CASSHGETQYF.